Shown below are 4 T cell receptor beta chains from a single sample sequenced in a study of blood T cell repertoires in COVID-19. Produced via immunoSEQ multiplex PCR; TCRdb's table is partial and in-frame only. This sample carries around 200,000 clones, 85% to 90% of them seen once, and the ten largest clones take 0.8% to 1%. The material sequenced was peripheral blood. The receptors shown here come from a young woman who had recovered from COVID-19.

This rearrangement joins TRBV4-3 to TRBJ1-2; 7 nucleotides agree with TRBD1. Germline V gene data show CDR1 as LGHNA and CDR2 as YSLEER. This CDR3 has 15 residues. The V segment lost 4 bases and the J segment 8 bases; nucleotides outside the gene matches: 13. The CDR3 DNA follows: TGCGCCAGCAGCCTCCGACAGGGTGGAAAATGGGGCTACACCTTC. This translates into CASSLRQGGKWGYTF.

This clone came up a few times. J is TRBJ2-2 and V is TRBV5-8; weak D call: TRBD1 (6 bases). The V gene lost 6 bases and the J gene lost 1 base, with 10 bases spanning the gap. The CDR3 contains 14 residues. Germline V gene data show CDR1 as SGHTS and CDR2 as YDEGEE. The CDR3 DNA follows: TGTGCCAGCATTGGGGGCAGGAACACCGGGGAGCTGTTTTTT. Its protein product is CASIGGRNTGELFF.

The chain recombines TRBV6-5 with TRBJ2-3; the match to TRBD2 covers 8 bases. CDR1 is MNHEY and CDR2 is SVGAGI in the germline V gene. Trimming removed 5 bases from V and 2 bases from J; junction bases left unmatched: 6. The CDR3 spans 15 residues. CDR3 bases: TGTGCCAGCAGTCGGGGGGGCCGGGACACAGATACGCAGTATTTT. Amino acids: CASSRGGRDTDTQYF.

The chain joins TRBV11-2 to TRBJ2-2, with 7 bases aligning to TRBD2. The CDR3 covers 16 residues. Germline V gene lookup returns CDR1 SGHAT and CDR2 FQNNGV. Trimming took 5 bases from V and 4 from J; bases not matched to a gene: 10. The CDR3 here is CASSSFSAGATGELFF. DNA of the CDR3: TGTGCCAGCAGCAGCTTCTCTGCGGGAGCCACCGGGGAGCTGTTTTTT. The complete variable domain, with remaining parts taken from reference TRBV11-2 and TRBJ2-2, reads EAGVAQSPRYKIIEKRQSVAFWCNPISGHATLYWYQQILGQGPKLLIQFQNNGVVDDSQLPKDRFSAERLKGVDSTLKIQPAKLEDSAVYLCASSSFSAGATGELFFGEGSRLTVL.